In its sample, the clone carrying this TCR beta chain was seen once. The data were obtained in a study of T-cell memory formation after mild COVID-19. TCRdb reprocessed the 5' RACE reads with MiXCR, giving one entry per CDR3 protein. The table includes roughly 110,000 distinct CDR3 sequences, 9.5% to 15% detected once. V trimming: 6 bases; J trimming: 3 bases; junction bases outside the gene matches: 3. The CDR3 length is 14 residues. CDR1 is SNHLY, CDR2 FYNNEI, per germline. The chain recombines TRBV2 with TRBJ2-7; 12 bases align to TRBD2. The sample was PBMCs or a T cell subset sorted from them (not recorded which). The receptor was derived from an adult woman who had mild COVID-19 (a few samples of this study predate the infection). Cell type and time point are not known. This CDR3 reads CASRTSGRYYEQYF. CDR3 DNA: TGTGCCAGCAGGACTAGCGGGAGATACTACGAGCAGTACTTC.